The TCR beta chain described here comes from a study of CD8+ T cells in alopecia areata. Treatment specified: oral pan-JAK inhibitor, 5-10 mg twice daily. CDR3 length: 18 amino acids. V was clipped by 5 bases and J by 0 bases; unmatched bases: 11. Germline loops: CDR1 GTSNPN, CDR2 SVGIG (reference sequence). Investigators isolated RNA and reverse transcribed it into cDNA to act as the sequencing template. Only in-frame clones appear in the TCRdb table, and some are missing; sequencing was by immunoSEQ multiplex PCR. The sample gives some 170,000 clones, 58% of which show up once; roughly 16% is in the top ten.

The chain uses TRBV30 and TRBJ2-6; TRBD1 aligns across 9 bases. This clonotype originated in a human donor with alopecia areata. Material: CD4+ T cells sorted from blood, obtained at approximately week 55, from a patient treated with tofacitinib. The CDR3 nucleotides read TGTGCCTGGTATACCGGGACAGGGACTTTCTCTGGGGCCAACGTCCTGACTTTC. Its protein product is CAWYTGTGTFSGANVLTF.